These 32 T cell receptor beta chains came from one sample sequenced in a study of blood T cell repertoires in COVID-19. Generated by immunoSEQ multiplex PCR, the TCRdb table keeps only in-frame clones and is missing some. This table has under 45,000 clones, about 88% appearing once. Sample: peripheral blood. The source is a human donor in a cohort sampled during active COVID-19.

This clone occurred a few times. This sequence joins TRBV4-1 and TRBJ2-1; TRBD2 matches 7 bases. The germline V gene encodes CDR1 MGHRA and CDR2 YSYEKL. V trimming: 0 bases; J trimming: 8 bases; junction bases outside the gene matches: 4. CDR3 length equals 14 residues. DNA of the CDR3: TGCGCCAGCAGCCAAGATCCAGGGAGGGATGAGCAGTTCTTC. Its protein product is CASSQDPGRDEQFF.

The gene calls are TRBV6-5 and TRBJ1-2; 7 nucleotides agree with TRBD1. Germline-derived CDR1 and CDR2 are MNHEY and SVGAGI. Trimming removed 5 bases from V and 1 base from J; junction bases left unmatched: 4. The CDR3 has 14 residues. The CDR3 nucleotides are TGTGCCAGCAGTAGGGACAGAGATAACTATGGCTACACCTTC. Translated: CASSRDRDNYGYTF.

The DNA for the CDR3 is TGCGCCAGCAGCCAAGATGAGCGCAGGGATCGCTACACCTTC. Translated, it gives CASSQDERRDRYTF. The V call is TRBV4-1, the J call TRBJ1-2, with TRBD1 as a possible D gene (5 bases). Germline CDR1 MGHRA, CDR2 YSYEKL. This CDR3 contains 14 residues. V lost 0 bases and J 9 bases, leaving 14 bases between the germline ends.

This rearrangement joins TRBV5-1 to TRBJ1-1, with 9 bases lining up with TRBD1. J lost 1 base, V lost 4 bases, and 8 bases had no gene match. The CDR3 sequence is 16 residues long. Germline assignment: CDR1 SGHRS and CDR2 YFSETQ. The DNA of the CDR3 is TGCGCCAGCAGCGGTGACAGGGGGTTGGCGAACACTGAAGCTTTCTTT. This sequence encodes CASSGDRGLANTEAFF.

The J gene is TRBJ2-7, the V gene TRBV7-9; 7 bases are a match to TRBD1. V was clipped by 7 bases and J by 5 bases; unmatched bases: 17. The CDR3 loop spans 16 amino acids. The germline V gene encodes CDR1 SEHNR and CDR2 FQNEAQ (reference sequence). Here the CDR3 reads CASTTTTGKGFDEQYF. The CDR3 nucleotides are TGTGCCAGCACCACAACGACAGGGAAGGGGTTCGACGAGCAGTACTTC.

The chain couples TRBV18 to TRBJ2-7, with 12 nucleotides matching TRBD1. Germline loops: CDR1 KGHSH, CDR2 LQKENI. V shed 3 bases, J shed 3 bases, and the junction held 3 bases outside the gene matches. The CDR3 is 15 residues long. CDR3 coding DNA: TGTGCCAGCTCACCGGGACAGGGGGCGGGCTACGAGCAGTACTTC. It encodes CASSPGQGAGYEQYF.

The gene calls are TRBV4-1 and TRBJ2-5, with 11 bases identical to TRBD2. CDR3 length equals 16 residues. V gave up 4 bases and J gave up 5 bases; unmatched junction bases: 9. Per germline, CDR1 MGHRA and CDR2 YSYEKL. Here the CDR3 reads CASSPPRLAGTETQYF. The CDR3 nucleotides are TGCGCCAGCAGCCCGCCTAGACTAGCGGGGACGGAGACCCAGTACTTC.

V gene TRBV6-1 combines with J gene TRBJ2-7; D uncertain. This CDR3 has 13 amino acids. Germline CDR1 MNHNS, CDR2 SASEGT. V was clipped by 5 bases and J by 6 bases, with 14 bases between them. For the CDR3, the DNA is TGTGCCAGCAGTCGGATAGGATCGGGCGAGCAGTACTTC. The encoded protein is CASSRIGSGEQYF.

The chain couples TRBV9 to TRBJ2-5, with 7 bases identical to TRBD1. Losses at the gene ends were 3 bases for V and 2 bases for J; bases not matched to a gene: 4. The CDR3 sequence is 14 residues long. Germline V CDR1 and CDR2: SGDLS, YYNGEE. CDR3 DNA: TGTGCCAGCAGCGGGTGGGACAGACAAGAGACCCAGTACTTC. It yields the protein CASSGWDRQETQYF.

This chain connects TRBV5-5 to TRBJ2-3, with 9 bases identical to TRBD1. J was trimmed by 6 bases and V by 4 bases; bases with no gene match: 3. The CDR3 covers 13 residues. Germline-derived CDR1 and CDR2 are SGHKS and YYEKEE (reference sequence). The CDR3 coding sequence is TGTGCCAGCAGCGCGACAGGGGGGGATACGCAGTATTTT. Its protein product is CASSATGGDTQYF.

This clone was observed once. V usage is TRBV3-1 (or the pseudogene TRBV3-2) and J usage is TRBJ1-2, with 8 nucleotides matching TRBD1. J lost 4 bases, V lost 5 bases, and 12 bases had no gene match. CDR1 and CDR2 from the germline V gene are LGHDT and YNNKEL (reference sequence). The CDR3 extends over 16 amino acids. This CDR3 is CASSSSQGALSYGYTF. CDR3 DNA sequence: TGTGCCAGCAGCTCCTCGCAGGGGGCGCTAAGCTATGGCTACACCTTC.

The gene calls are TRBV19 and TRBJ1-2; TRBD1 agrees at 7 bases. V dropped 6 bases and J dropped 4; count of bases not matched to a gene: 5. The CDR3 length is 13 residues. The germline gives CDR1 LNHDA, CDR2 SQIVND (reference sequence). For the CDR3, the DNA is TGTGCCAGTAGCCCCGGGACAGCCTATGGCTACACCTTC. The encoded protein is CASSPGTAYGYTF.

The rearrangement links TRBV7-2 to TRBJ1-1; 7 bases are a match to TRBD1. The CDR3 runs 15 residues. Germline CDR1 SGHTA, CDR2 FQGNSA. V dropped 6 bases and J dropped 0; count of bases not matched to a gene: 7. The CDR3 region is CASRDTGTVNTEAFF. In DNA, the CDR3 is TGTGCCAGCAGGGACACCGGGACAGTGAACACTGAAGCTTTCTTT. Drawing the rest from reference TRBV7-2 and TRBJ1-1, the complete variable domain is GAGVSQSPSNKVTEKGKDVELRCDPISGHTALYWYRQSLGQGLEFLIYFQGNSAPDKSGLPSDRFSAERTGGSVSTLTIQRTQQEDSAVYLCASRDTGTVNTEAFFGQGTRLTVV.

V is TRBV2 and J is TRBJ2-4, with 9 positions matching TRBD1. With 6 bases clipped from V and 4 bases from J, the junction kept 4 bases outside the gene matches. Germline V gene sequence: CDR1 SNHLY, CDR2 FYNNEI. This CDR3 is 14 amino acids long. The CDR3 bases are TGTGCCAGCAGACCCGGACAGGGGAAAAACATTCAGTACTTC. Its translation is CASRPGQGKNIQYF.

This clone was found once. The J gene is TRBJ2-5, the V gene TRBV7-6; 10 positions agree with TRBD2. CDR1 SGHVS and CDR2 FNYEAQ come from the germline V gene. Trimming cost V 5 bases and J 2 bases; bases outside gene matches: 8. The CDR3 covers 16 residues. CDR3 loop: CASSPMTSGPQETQYF. CDR3 in DNA: TGTGCCAGCAGCCCTATGACTAGCGGGCCACAAGAGACCCAGTACTTC.

This clone was seen only once. CDR3 nucleotide sequence: TGTGCCAGCAGTTCCGCGGGGAACACTGAAGCTTTCTTT. It is translated as CASSSAGNTEAFF. The V call is TRBV12-3 or TRBV12-4, the J call TRBJ1-1; D remains ambiguous. The germline V and J ends were trimmed by 4 bases and 1 base, with 7 bases remaining between them. There are 13 residues in the CDR3.

CDR3 amino acids: CASSYSTIGELETQYF. As DNA, the CDR3 is TGTGCCAGCAGTTACTCGACGATCGGGGAACTGGAGACCCAGTACTTC. The chain uses TRBV6-2 or TRBV6-3 and TRBJ2-5; D possibly corresponds to TRBD2 (5 bases). The CDR3 extends over 16 amino acids. Germline V gives CDR1 MNHEY, CDR2 SVGEGT. V was clipped by 0 bases and J by 5 bases, with 16 bases between them.

This clone has only one observation. This chain joins TRBV12-3 or TRBV12-4 and TRBJ2-3, with D possibly matching TRBD2 (5 bases). The CDR3 has 13 amino acids. V dropped 6 bases and J dropped 5 bases, with 12 bases sitting between them. CDR3 sequence: CASSPAGVDTQYF. DNA for the CDR3: TGTGCCAGCAGCCCCGCCGGGGTAGATACGCAGTATTTT.

The chain couples TRBV5-4 to TRBJ1-4; D may be TRBD1 (5 bases). The CDR3 totals 14 residues. Germline CDR1 SGHNT, CDR2 YYREEE (reference sequence). The germline V and J ends were trimmed by 4 bases and 5 bases, with 12 bases remaining between them. For the CDR3, the DNA is TGTGCCAGCAGCGGGGGGGACCAAAATGAAAAACTGTTTTTT. This translates into CASSGGDQNEKLFF. The whole variable domain, remainder taken from reference TRBV5-4 and TRBJ1-4, is ETGVTQSPTHLIKTRGQQVTLRCSSQSGHNTVSWYQQALGQGPQFIFQYYREEENGRGNFPPRFSGLQFPNYSSELNVNALELDDSALYLCASSGGDQNEKLFFGSGTQLSVL.

This clone came up many times. The CDR3: CASSLSGGNQPQHF. CDR3 coding DNA: TGTGCCAGCAGCTTATCAGGGGGGAATCAGCCCCAGCATTTT. The V call is TRBV7-9, the J call TRBJ1-5, with 7 positions matching TRBD1. This CDR3 region has 14 residues. The germline CDR1 and CDR2 sequences are SEHNR and FQNEAQ (reference sequence). The V gene end was trimmed by 2 bases and the J gene end by 4 bases; junction bases not matched to a gene: 2.

The chain employs TRBV19 and TRBJ2-2; D remains unclear. The CDR3 sequence is 13 residues long. V lost 9 bases to trimming and J lost 1 base, with 9 bases between them. The germline gives CDR1 LNHDA, CDR2 SQIVND (reference sequence). CDR3 coding DNA: TGTGCCAGCCGACCAGGGAACACCGGGGAGCTGTTTTTT. Protein sequence: CASRPGNTGELFF.

This chain uses TRBV18 with TRBJ2-2; 7 bases are shared with TRBD2. Germline CDR1 reads KGHSH; CDR2 reads LQKENI. The CDR3 covers 14 residues. V was pared by 3 bases and J by 6 bases, with 4 bases of the junction left unmatched. CDR3 region: CASSPPAGAGELFF. CDR3 sequence (DNA): TGTGCCAGCTCACCTCCTGCGGGGGCCGGGGAGCTGTTTTTT. Full variable domain (outside the CDR3, taken from reference TRBV18 and TRBJ2-2): NAGVMQNPRHLVRRRGQEARLRCSPMKGHSHVYWYRQLPEEGLKFMVYLQKENIIDESGMPKERFSAEFPKEGPSILRIQQVVRGDSAAYFCASSPPAGAGELFFGEGSRLTVL.

The chain combines TRBV4-1 with TRBJ2-3, with TRBD1 identical over 7 bases. The V gene end was trimmed by 4 bases and the J gene end by 2 bases; junction bases not matched to a gene: 6. CDR3 length equals 15 residues. Germline V gives CDR1 MGHRA, CDR2 YSYEKL. The chain's CDR3 is CASSRSGQVTDTQYF. In nucleotides, the CDR3 is TGCGCCAGCAGCCGCTCCGGACAGGTCACAGATACGCAGTATTTT.

This clone was found once. The J gene is TRBJ1-5, the V gene TRBV5-8; 7 bases match TRBD1. J was trimmed by 0 bases and V by 4 bases; bases with no gene match: 4. The CDR3 consists of 15 residues. Germline CDR1 is SGHTS and CDR2 is YDEGEE. In DNA, the CDR3 is TGTGCCAGCAGCGTGACAGGGTATAGCAATCAGCCCCAGCATTTT. The encoded protein is CASSVTGYSNQPQHF.

This clone was seen only a few times. This sequence joins TRBV6-6 and TRBJ1-5; 9 positions agree with TRBD1. The CDR3 length is 16 residues. Germline V gives CDR1 MNHNY, CDR2 SVGAGI (reference sequence). The J segment lost 4 bases and the V segment lost 4 bases, leaving 8 bases of the junction unmatched. The CDR3 is CASSSAAGTGNQPQHF. The CDR3 DNA reads as TGTGCCAGCAGTTCGGCTGCCGGGACAGGGAATCAGCCCCAGCATTTT.

The chain employs TRBV2 and TRBJ1-6, with D possibly matching TRBD1 (5 bases). The CDR3 is 15 residues long. Per germline, CDR1 SNHLY and CDR2 FYNNEI. The germline V and J ends were trimmed by 6 bases and 6 bases, with 15 bases remaining between them. The CDR3 sequence: CASRGDGGGNSPLHF. CDR3 in DNA: TGTGCCAGCAGAGGAGACGGGGGAGGTAATTCACCCCTCCACTTT.

V is TRBV9 and J is TRBJ2-3; 7 nucleotides line up with TRBD2. V gave up 4 bases and J gave up 12 bases; unmatched junction bases: 5. The CDR3 loop spans 11 amino acids. CDR1 SGDLS and CDR2 YYNGEE come from the germline V gene. CDR3 protein: CASSLGGSQYF. The CDR3, as DNA: TGTGCCAGCAGCCTGGGGGGGAGTCAGTATTTT. The full variable domain, in which reference TRBV9 and TRBJ2-3 provide the parts outside the CDR3, is DSGVTQTPKHLITATGQRVTLRCSPRSGDLSVYWYQQSLDQGLQFLIQYYNGEERAKGNILERFSAQQFPDLHSELNLSSLELGDSALYFCASSLGGSQYFGPGTRLTVL.

This chain uses TRBV9 with TRBJ2-2, with D perhaps matching TRBD1 (6 bases). CDR3 length: 14 amino acids. V was clipped by 6 bases and J by 1 base, with 10 bases between them. Germline V gene sequence: CDR1 SGDLS, CDR2 YYNGEE. CDR3: CASTPTGNTGELFF. The CDR3 coding sequence is TGTGCCAGCACCCCGACAGGGAACACCGGGGAGCTGTTTTTT.

The chain recombines TRBV7-9 with TRBJ2-5; no definite D call. CDR1 is SEHNR, CDR2 FQNEAQ, per germline (reference sequence). The CDR3 covers 16 residues. Deletions cut 3 bases from V and 0 bases from J, with 14 bases between. The CDR3 coding sequence is TGTGCCAGCAGCTTTTCGGCGGTCCCGTACCAAGAGACCCAGTACTTC. It translates to CASSFSAVPYQETQYF.

V gene TRBV6-2 or TRBV6-3 combines with J gene TRBJ2-7, with 7 bases matching TRBD2. Germline-derived CDR1 and CDR2 are MNHEY and SVGEGT. The V and J ends lost 4 bases and 3 bases, in that order; junction bases with no gene match: 6. The CDR3 sequence is 14 residues long. The DNA for the CDR3 is TGTGCCAGCAGTTTGCGACTAGCACTCTACGAGCAGTACTTC. The encoded protein is CASSLRLALYEQYF.

This clone was recorded once. The chain employs TRBV7-2 and TRBJ2-1; 13 bases agree with TRBD2. Per germline, CDR1 SGHTA and CDR2 FQGNSA. The trim removed 7 bases at V and 4 bases at J, leaving 4 bases unmatched. The CDR3 totals 15 residues. The CDR3 protein is CASIPGLAGYNEQFF. In nucleotides, the CDR3 is TGTGCCAGCATTCCGGGACTAGCGGGGTACAATGAGCAGTTCTTC.

Only a few counts were recorded for this clone. The CDR3 region has the DNA TGTGCCAGCAGACCAGGGACTGGGGTGGACACTGAAGCTTTCTTT. Encoded protein: CASRPGTGVDTEAFF. The chain couples TRBV5-4 to TRBJ1-1, with a possible D match to TRBD1 (5 bases). V lost 5 bases to trimming and J lost 3 bases, with 17 bases between them. Germline V gene sequence: CDR1 SGHNT, CDR2 YYREEE (reference sequence). The CDR3 runs to 15 residues.